A single sample is the source of the 2 T cell receptor beta chains below, sequenced in a study of T-cell memory formation after mild COVID-19. A single record per CDR3 protein comes from TCRdb applying MiXCR to the 5' RACE reads. Of fewer than 650,000 distinct CDR3 sequences listed, less than 25% were seen once; the top ten hold around 8.4%. Specimen: PBMCs or a T cell subset sorted from them (not recorded which). These receptors were collected from an adult woman who had mild COVID-19 (a few samples of this study predate the infection). Cell type and time point are not known.

The chain couples TRBV9 to TRBJ2-7; 7 bases match TRBD2. Losses at the gene ends were 7 bases for V and 5 bases for J; bases not matched to a gene: 12. Per the germline V gene, CDR1 is SGDLS and CDR2 is YYNGEE. The CDR3 extends over 14 amino acids. The CDR3 loop is CASEPIRGGDEQYF. CDR3 DNA: TGTGCCAGCGAGCCCATAAGGGGAGGGGACGAGCAGTACTTC.

Only a few counts were recorded for this clonotype. V and J are TRBV9 and TRBJ2-1, with TRBD2 matching over 10 bases. This CDR3 is 16 amino acids long. V lost 3 bases, J lost 8 bases, and 11 bases stayed unmatched. Germline V gene lookup returns CDR1 SGDLS and CDR2 YYNGEE. CDR3 protein: CASSEGSGGAFDEQFF. The CDR3 region has the DNA TGTGCCAGCAGCGAGGGGAGCGGGGGGGCTTTCGATGAGCAGTTCTTC.